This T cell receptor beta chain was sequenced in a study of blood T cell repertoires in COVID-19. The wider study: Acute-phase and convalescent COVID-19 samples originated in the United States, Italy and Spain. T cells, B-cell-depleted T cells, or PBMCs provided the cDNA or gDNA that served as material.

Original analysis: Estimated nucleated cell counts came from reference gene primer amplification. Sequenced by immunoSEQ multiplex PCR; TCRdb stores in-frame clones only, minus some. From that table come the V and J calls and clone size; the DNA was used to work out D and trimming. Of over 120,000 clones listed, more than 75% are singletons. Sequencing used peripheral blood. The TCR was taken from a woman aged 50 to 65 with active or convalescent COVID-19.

CDR3 in DNA: TGCGCCAGCAGCTTGGCCGGGAGGGGGCGCTCCACTGAAGCTTTCTTT. Its protein is CASSLAGRGRSTEAFF. J is TRBJ1-1 and V is TRBV5-1; 7 nucleotides match TRBD1. The ends lost 0 bases at V and 4 bases at J; junction bases unmatched: 9. The CDR3 has 16 residues. Germline-derived CDR1 and CDR2 are SGHRS and YFSETQ.